This TCR beta chain is drawn from a study of post-analysis software for immune sequencing data. Turning to the study itself: Progressive-relapsing, secondary progressive and relapsing-remitting multiple sclerosis were among the disease courses included.

Study-level points and caveats: Clustering by F measure revealed strong co-clustering among samples prepared together in one batch. Comparison of patients with controls showed a handful of TRBV segments more frequent in patients, TRBV5-6, TRBV5-1 and TRBV20-1 among them. The normalized Chao1 diversity of multiple sclerosis patients was significantly lower than that of controls.

CDR3 length equals 14 residues. Deletions cut 6 bases from V and 5 bases from J, with 16 bases between. The germline gives CDR1 ENHRY, CDR2 SYGVKD. Prepared libraries of TCR beta cDNA carried unique molecular identifiers. The authors obtained roughly 0.5 million cDNA molecules from around 1 to 9.1 million T cells. TCRdb redid the calling of the PCR reads with MiXCR, one entry per CDR3 protein. The table records hundreds of thousands of distinct CDR3 sequences, around 60% of them present only once. This clonotype was observed a handful of times. Its specificity is not known. This TCR came from a girl aged 2 to 10 with multiple sclerosis. Sequences were obtained from blood. The chain has TRBV10-3 and TRBJ2-5; D remains ambiguous. CDR3 residues: CAISPREGHETQYF. CDR3 nucleotide sequence: TGTGCCATCAGCCCCCGTGAAGGCCACGAGACCCAGTACTTC.